This TCR beta chain is drawn from a study of cytomegalovirus exposure and HLA in healthy donors. Study details: Genotyping showed around 80% of hundreds of donors falling in the Caucasian-associated ancestry cluster. Study results and caveats: The productive fraction for most TCR beta V segments was about 90% or about 30% in an earlier analysis. There were a few CMV-associated chains whose specificity for CMV antigens was confirmed in vitro.

A remark on this clone: Its matching antigen is unknown.

A multiplex PCR was run with 60 Vbeta primers and 13 Jbeta primers. How the authors handled the data: A later analysis counted some 87 million unique TCR beta chains, some 11 million shared. TCRdb's table, derived via immunoSEQ multiplex PCR, lists solely in-frame clones and lacks some. For V, J and clone size, that table is used; D and trimming come from the DNA. The sample features tens of thousands of clones, with about 16% in its top ten. V lost 4 bases and J lost 3, with 3 bases in between. The CDR3 runs to 11 residues. Germline-derived CDR1 and CDR2 are SGHNT and YYREEE (reference sequence). Input material: PBMCs. The source of this sequence is a man aged 50 or older in good health and CMV-seropositive. The chain carries TRBV5-4 and TRBJ2-3; D is unclear. This CDR3 reads CASSITDTQYF. The DNA of the CDR3 is TGTGCCAGCAGCATAACAGATACGCAGTATTTT.